This TCR beta chain was observed in a study of early T cells in non-severe SARS-CoV-2 infection (TCRdb year 2021). For the study in its entirety: TCR sequencing used bulk RNA from unsorted whole blood, so alpha and beta chains could not be paired.

From its cysteine to its phenylalanine, the CDR3 spans 15 amino acids. Only the CDR3 DNA is retained, 45 bases long and in frame from the first base. On the study overall, not on this receptor specifically: VDJdb matching was skewed toward anti-spike CD8 responses and likely underestimated virus-specific expansions by missing private and CD4 specificities.

This clonotype came up many times. It has no known antigen specificity. Base-call qualities are not available, and no considerably larger clone is one nucleotide away. The study was a case-control design nested within a healthcare worker cohort in London, UK, with weekly nasopharyngeal swab PCR tests and blood sampling. Between 23 and 31 March 2020, the week of the UK lockdown, healthcare workers were enrolled and then followed up weekly for as long as 16 weeks. The library came from 5' RACE. Sequencing was carried out with a NextSeq 500. Unique molecular identifiers were attached to individual cDNA molecules in the TCR library protocol so that sequencing error and PCR bias could be corrected. Both TCR alpha and beta chains were sequenced, and tight co-correlation was observed between alpha and beta sequence abundances in each sample. Under the source paper's analysis protocol: V gene, J gene and CDR3 annotation of TCR sequences was performed with Decombinator V4. Expanded TCRs were defined as changing significantly between any two time points under a Poisson model with p below 0.0001. TCR abundances were normalised to the total number of TCRs sequenced per sample and expressed as counts per million. TRAV1-2 paired with TRAJ12, TRAJ20 or TRAJ33 defined MAIT TCRs, while TRAV10 paired with TRAJ18 defined iNKT TCRs. VDJdb, accessed on 1 November 2021, was searched for TCRs annotated for CMV, EBV and SARS-CoV-2, and TCRs annotated for more than one antigen were excluded. TCRdb reprocessed the public reads (quality trimming at Q25 with fastp, clone calling with MiXCR) and kept in-frame beta chains. Identical CDR3 protein sequences are pooled into one entry, listed with their most common genes and DNA. V and J calls and clone size were set by TCRdb, not the authors. The sample table records about 48,000 distinct CDR3 sequences; around 9.5% of these occur just once. Over 6.5% of the sample comes from the top ten.

The V gene is TRBV21-1 and the J gene is TRBJ1-4; TRBD1, the D gene given by the table, was not confirmed from the DNA. TRBV21-1 is noted as a pseudogene. The sequenced sample was whole blood. This receptor was identified in an adult who was a healthcare worker with PCR-confirmed SARS-CoV-2 infection or an uninfected control (not recorded which). The CDR3 corresponds to CASSNPGTPGRGLFF. The DNA is TGTGCCAGCAGCAATCCCGGGACACCAGGTCGGGGACTGTTTTTT.